This T cell receptor (beta chain) was captured by sequencing in a study of blood T cells in healthy people across ages (dated by TCRdb to about 2015). About the study as a whole: In model experiments, roughly one uniquely barcoded TCR beta cDNA molecule per two T cells was captured by template switching. Two additional independent replicas of 1 million unique cDNA reads from the same blood draw were analyzed for two donors (one aged 18 to 30 and one aged 80 or older). To avoid experimental bias, donors of different ages were spread randomly across the sequencing lanes. The study measured age-related changes in TCR beta repertoire diversity using deep sequencing normalized with unique cDNA molecular identifiers. The donors were split into four age groups: young (average about 15 years), middle-aged (roughly 40), aged (62) and long-lived (roughly 86).

The method behind the library was 5' RACE. The instrument given in TCRdb is Illumina HiSeq 2500. The second PCR ran for roughly 6 to 11 cycles and used a J-beta primer mix along with a sample-barcoded 5' primer. Each TCR beta cDNA molecule received a unique molecular identifier from a template-switch 5' adaptor carrying 12 random nucleotides. At least 2.5 million CDR3-containing paired-end reads were obtained from each sample. All of the RNA was converted into first-strand cDNA using the Mint cDNA synthesis kit, with a TRBC-specific oligonucleotide serving as the primer. After uracil-DNA glycosylase treatment, a first 18-cycle PCR used universal primers M1SS and BC2_uni_R on all cDNA. On the study's bioinformatics: Normalization of each sample was performed by random selection of 1 million high-quality reads, each carrying a distinct molecular identifier. Instead of being binned into consensus sequences, reads that shared molecular identifiers were thrown out. MiTCR, with a Q25 quality threshold and the strictest error-elimination algorithm, was used for CDR3 identification, clonotype clustering and error correction. A nonparametric unseen species model using Euler transformation provided a lower-bound estimate of total TCR beta diversity. In-frame beta chains were kept once TCRdb had trimmed the public reads at Q25 with fastp and called clones with MiXCR. Rows are unified per CDR3 protein, each entry keeping the most common DNA and genes. The authors' filters were not applied to this entry. For this sample the table gives around 900,000 distinct CDR3 sequences, of which 51% were detected only once. The ten largest clones take up around 21% of the sample.

For this clonotype: The specificity of this receptor is unknown. It has no much larger one-base neighbor in the sample; base qualities were not kept.

Donors were approximately 42 systemically healthy Caucasian individuals from Russia aged roughly 6 to 95 years. Around 9.7 milliliters of peripheral blood were collected from each donor into EDTA-treated Vacutainer tubes. Ficoll-Paque density-gradient centrifugation was used to isolate PBMCs, with at least 7 million obtained per sample. Trizol reagent was used to extract total RNA from the PBMCs, yielding at least 6 micrograms per sample. For every donor, an aliquot of PBMCs went through flow cytometry to measure the percentages of naive CD45RAhigh/CD27high T cells. Study-wide conclusions, independent of this receptor: The CMV infection status of donors was not known, potentially confounding age-related changes in expanded clonotypes. Conclusive comparison of naive and antigen-experienced compartments was prevented by the profiling of bulk unsorted PBMCs. As age increased, observed TCR beta diversity per million T cells dropped in a roughly linear way, and a significant reduction was already evident by age 40. The long-lived group showed more naive CD4+ T cells, fewer expanded clones and increased TCR diversity than the aged group, suggesting age selection. Estimates of total diversity based on one million sequenced T cells were considered lower bounds and underestimates. The percentage of naive T cells measured by flow cytometry correlated strongly with observed TCR beta diversity.

The CDR3 holds 16 amino acids from the cysteine to the phenylalanine. Kept here is only the CDR3 DNA, which spans 48 bases and is read in frame from base 1. This clonotype originated in a woman aged 55-69 years in good health. The chain is assembled from TRBV21-1 and TRBJ2-4; the table gives TRBD2 as D, unverified against the DNA. The DNA end is more similar to TRBJ2-7, so the J call may be wrong. TRBV21-1 is marked as a pseudogene. Sequenced sample: blood. The CDR3 here reads CASSSLTSGSLSEQYF. The DNA sequence is as follows: TGTGCCAGCAGCAGCCTAACTAGCGGGAGTCTCTCCGAGCAGTACTTC.